Shown below are 29 T cell receptor beta chains from a single sample sequenced in a study of shared clonotypes between healthy human individuals. Here immunoSEQ multiplex PCR was the method, and the copy in TCRdb shows in-frame clones only, minus some. The sample records a few million clones, around 95% being singletons. The sample was naive CD4+ T cells sorted from blood. Indicated subset: CD45RA+ positively selected. These receptors were taken from a man younger than 30 in good health.

This sequence joins TRBV5-8 and TRBJ1-6; D unresolved. The germline V gene encodes CDR1 SGHTS and CDR2 YDEGEE. V was pared by 8 bases and J by 10 bases, with 10 bases between. The CDR3 covers 11 residues. The CDR3 here is CASKTGSPLHF. The DNA for the CDR3 is TGTGCCAGTAAAACGGGGTCACCCCTCCACTTT.

Comment on this clone: Other nucleotide sequences from this sample produce the same CDR3. The rearrangement uses TRBV10-1 and TRBJ1-6; D is unclear. Per germline, CDR1 WNHNN and CDR2 SYGVQD (reference sequence). There are 14 residues in the CDR3. Trimming stripped 3 bases from V and 0 bases from J, with 3 bases between. CDR3 sequence reads: CASSDGSYNSPLHF. CDR3 nucleotides: TGCGCCAGCAGTGACGGCTCCTATAATTCACCCCTCCACTTT.

The chain carries TRBV6-5 and TRBJ1-6; D call uncertain. The CDR3 sequence is 14 residues long. The germline CDR1 and CDR2 sequences are MNHEY and SVGAGI. The germline V and J ends were trimmed by 0 bases and 10 bases, with 10 bases remaining between them. In DNA form, the CDR3 reads TGTGCCAGCAGTTACTCACCGCCGAGGTCACCCCTCCACTTT. Translation gives CASSYSPPRSPLHF.

Points on this clone: Other DNA sequences of this sample code for an identical CDR3. The V call is TRBV30, the J call TRBJ2-3; D remains unclear. Per germline, CDR1 GTSNPN and CDR2 SVGIG (reference sequence). This CDR3 has 12 residues. Trimming pared 2 bases from V and 2 bases from J, leaving 5 bases between. Here the CDR3 DNA reads TGTGCCTGGAGTCTCCCCACAGATACGCAGTATTTT. It is translated as CAWSLPTDTQYF.

V is TRBV29-1 and J is TRBJ2-3; the D is unclear. V lost 7 bases, J lost 6 bases, and 8 bases lay in between. Germline V gene data show CDR1 as SQVTM and CDR2 as ANQGSEA. The CDR3 is made up of 10 amino acids. CDR3 sequence reads: CSGSMDTQYF. The CDR3, as DNA: TGCAGCGGATCTATGGATACGCAGTATTTT.

The chain has TRBV4-1 and TRBJ1-2; D might be TRBD1 (6 bases). Germline lookup yields CDR1 MGHRA and CDR2 YSYEKL. This CDR3 comprises 15 residues. The V gene lost 6 bases and the J gene lost 4 bases, with 18 bases spanning the gap. CDR3 sequence reads: CASSPIQGESYGYTF. CDR3 in DNA: TGCGCCAGCAGTCCTATACAGGGAGAAAGCTATGGCTACACCTTC.

The V call is TRBV30, the J call TRBJ2-1; a possible D gene is TRBD2 (7 bases). With 0 bases removed from V and 10 bases from J, the gap between germline ends came to 19 bases. CDR3 length: 15 amino acids. Germline values: CDR1 GTSNPN, CDR2 SVGIG (reference sequence). The CDR3 nucleotides read TGTGCCTGGAGTGTGGTGGGGGGGCCGATTGACGAGCAGTTCTTC. Translating it yields CAWSVVGGPIDEQFF.

A word on this clone: Other nucleotide sequences from this sample produce the same CDR3. This chain connects TRBV7-3 to TRBJ1-1, with D unclear. Germline loops: CDR1 SGHTA, CDR2 FQGTGA. The CDR3 consists of 13 residues. Trimming pared 0 bases from V and 0 bases from J, leaving 2 bases between. CDR3 region: CASSLTLNTEAFF. The CDR3 nucleotides are TGTGCCAGCAGCTTAACTTTGAACACTGAAGCTTTCTTT.

The rearrangement joins TRBV6-1 to TRBJ1-2; 9 nucleotides line up with TRBD1. Germline assignment: CDR1 MNHNS and CDR2 SASEGT. V shed 0 bases and J 4 bases; nucleotides not matched to a gene: 3. This CDR3 has 15 amino acids. The CDR3 here is CASSEAGQGGYGYTF. The CDR3 DNA reads as TGTGCCAGCAGTGAAGCGGGACAGGGAGGCTATGGCTACACCTTC.

The gene calls are TRBV5-4 and TRBJ1-2, with TRBD1 matching 7 bases. CDR1 SGHNT and CDR2 YYREEE come from the germline V gene (reference sequence). Unmatched junction bases numbered 9, after V lost 3 bases and J lost 4 bases. This CDR3 has 15 amino acids. The CDR3 bases are TGTGCCAGCAGCTCCTCAGGGGGGATGATCTATGGCTACACCTTC. This sequence encodes CASSSSGGMIYGYTF.

The table lists this clone with a few counts. The identical CDR3 is also encoded by other nucleotide sequences in the sample. The V call is TRBV7-9, the J call TRBJ1-6; D perhaps matches TRBD1 (6 bases). Deletions cut 4 bases from V and 4 bases from J, with 8 bases between. Germline V gene sequence: CDR1 SEHNR, CDR2 FQNEAQ (reference sequence). This CDR3 has 14 residues. CDR3 amino acids: CASSSTGYNSPLHF. The CDR3 DNA follows: TGTGCCAGCAGCTCGACAGGATATAATTCACCCCTCCACTTT.

The chain joins TRBV5-4 to TRBJ2-3; a weak D match, TRBD1 (5 bases). CDR3 length equals 14 residues. V dropped 1 base and J dropped 6 bases, with 12 bases sitting between them. CDR1 and CDR2 (germline): SGHNT, YYREEE (reference sequence). This CDR3 is CASSLKQTVDTQYF. The CDR3 nucleotides read TGTGCCAGCAGCTTGAAGCAGACAGTGGATACGCAGTATTTT.

The DNA of the CDR3 is TGCAGCGTTCGGCCGGACAGGGGGCCGAAAGAGCAGTACTTC. Its protein is CSVRPDRGPKEQYF. This rearrangement joins TRBV29-1 to TRBJ2-7, with TRBD1 identical over 11 bases. The V and J ends lost 5 bases and 7 bases, in that order; junction bases with no gene match: 10. The CDR3 consists of 14 residues. Germline values: CDR1 SQVTM, CDR2 ANQGSEA.

This chain links TRBV6-5 with TRBJ2-7; unclear D gene. CDR1 and CDR2 from the germline V gene are MNHEY and SVGAGI. The germline V and J ends were trimmed by 7 bases and 1 base, with 14 bases remaining between them. There are 14 residues in the CDR3. The CDR3 sequence is CASISGLGSYEQYF. In nucleotides, the CDR3 is TGTGCCAGCATCTCAGGATTAGGGTCCTACGAGCAGTACTTC.

The table lists this clone with a count of one. This chain links TRBV10-3 with TRBJ2-3, with TRBD1 matching over 7 bases. This CDR3 spans 14 amino acids. From germline, CDR1 is ENHRY and CDR2 SYGVKD. J gave up 4 bases and V 8 bases, and 9 bases lay outside the gene matches. CDR3 sequence (DNA): TGTGCCATCGGTATACAGGGGACGCCAGATACGCAGTATTTT. Residues: CAIGIQGTPDTQYF.

The chain carries TRBV5-4 and TRBJ2-5, with 10 positions matching TRBD2. The length of the CDR3 is 15 residues. V shed 1 base, J shed 2 bases, and the junction held 2 bases outside the gene matches. Germline lookup yields CDR1 SGHNT and CDR2 YYREEE (reference sequence). The CDR3 region is CASSLRSGRQETQYF. The CDR3 coding sequence is TGTGCCAGCAGCTTGCGTAGCGGGAGGCAAGAGACCCAGTACTTC.

V usage is TRBV5-1 and J usage is TRBJ2-7, with D perhaps TRBD2 (6 bases). The CDR3 sequence is 15 residues long. Trimming shortened V by 0 bases and J by 2 bases, and 12 bases separated the two germline ends. Germline CDR1 reads SGHRS; CDR2 reads YFSETQ. Here the CDR3 reads CASSLEPSATYEQYF. The CDR3 DNA follows: TGCGCCAGCAGCTTGGAGCCTAGCGCAACCTACGAGCAGTACTTC.

The chain uses TRBV2 and TRBJ1-5, with no clear D. The CDR3 runs to 11 residues. The germline V gene encodes CDR1 SNHLY and CDR2 FYNNEI. In nucleotides, the CDR3 is TGTGCTCTCCAGGGCAATCAGCCCCAGCATTTT. This gives the protein CALQGNQPQHF.

The chain links TRBV5-1 to TRBJ2-3; D might be TRBD1 (5 bases). Deletions cut 4 bases from V and 5 bases from J, with 11 bases between. The CDR3 is 13 amino acids. CDR1 is SGHRS, CDR2 YFSETQ, per germline. CDR3 in amino acids: CASSQVREDTQYF. Here the CDR3 DNA reads TGCGCCAGCAGCCAAGTCAGGGAAGATACGCAGTATTTT.

The gene calls are TRBV5-8 and TRBJ2-7; D may correspond to TRBD1 or TRBD2 (6 bases each). V dropped 4 bases and J dropped 3 bases, with 20 bases sitting between them. This CDR3 has 16 residues. Per the germline V gene, CDR1 is SGHTS and CDR2 is YDEGEE. CDR3 loop: CASSRYRDFSHYEQYF. CDR3 sequence (DNA): TGTGCCAGCAGCCGTTACAGGGACTTTTCCCACTACGAGCAGTACTTC.

V and J are TRBV14 and TRBJ2-7; 7 bases line up with TRBD1. The CDR3 is 13 residues long. V shed 4 bases, J shed 2 bases, and the junction held 2 bases outside the gene matches. Germline lookup yields CDR1 SGHDN and CDR2 FVKESK. The CDR3 here is CASSRGQAYEQYF. The CDR3 nucleotides read TGTGCCAGCAGCCGAGGACAGGCCTACGAGCAGTACTTC. Combining the CDR3 with reference TRBV14 and TRBJ2-7 gives the whole variable domain EAGVTQFPSHSVIEKGQTVTLRCDPISGHDNLYWYRRVMGKEIKFLLHFVKESKQDESGMPNNRFLAERTGGTYSTLKVQPAELEDSGVYFCASSRGQAYEQYFGPGTRLTVT.

This rearrangement joins TRBV10-1 to TRBJ2-7; D perhaps matches TRBD1 (6 bases). CDR1 is WNHNN, CDR2 SYGVQD, per germline (reference sequence). Trimming stripped 0 bases from V and 8 bases from J, with 8 bases between. The CDR3 loop spans 12 amino acids. This CDR3 is CASSESQGKQYF. CDR3 nucleotide sequence: TGCGCCAGCAGTGAGTCCCAGGGGAAGCAGTACTTC.

The chain uses TRBV19 and TRBJ2-7; 13 nucleotides align to TRBD2. The J segment lost 6 bases and the V segment lost 4 bases, leaving 18 bases of the junction unmatched. CDR1 is LNHDA and CDR2 is SQIVND in the germline V gene (reference sequence). This CDR3 spans 19 amino acids. For the CDR3, the DNA is TGTGCCAGTAGTACTCAAGGAGATACTAGCGGGAGGGCCTCACGCGAGCAGTACTTC. It yields the protein CASSTQGDTSGRASREQYF.

This chain connects TRBV7-3 to TRBJ2-1, with a tentative D call TRBD1 (6 bases). There are 16 residues in the CDR3. Germline assignment: CDR1 SGHTA and CDR2 FQGTGA. V dropped 2 bases and J dropped 6 bases, with 17 bases sitting between them. CDR3 protein: CASSLLGRQAVNEQFF. The CDR3 region has the DNA TGTGCCAGCAGCTTATTGGGGCGACAGGCTGTCAATGAGCAGTTCTTC.

The rearrangement joins TRBV6-5 to TRBJ2-7; the D is unclear. V lost 4 bases and J 2 bases, leaving 18 bases between the germline ends. The CDR3 has 16 residues. Germline V gives CDR1 MNHEY, CDR2 SVGAGI. CDR3 DNA: TGTGCCAGCAGTTCGAGTCTGGGTAGGAAAACCTACGAGCAGTACTTC. Protein sequence: CASSSSLGRKTYEQYF.

This clone was found once. The J gene is TRBJ2-1, the V gene TRBV11-3; no firm D call. V was clipped by 1 base and J by 4 bases, with 11 bases between them. CDR3 size: 15 residues. Germline V gives CDR1 SGHNT, CDR2 YENEEA. The CDR3 sequence is CASSLGPPSYNEQFF. CDR3 bases: TGTGCCAGCAGCTTAGGGCCTCCATCGTACAATGAGCAGTTCTTC.

As to this clone: The sample has other DNA sequences that encode this CDR3 too. The chain carries TRBV6-6 and TRBJ2-7, with no clear D. Germline values: CDR1 MNHNY, CDR2 SVGAGI (reference sequence). The CDR3 contains 11 residues. Trimming removed 2 bases at V and 6 bases at J, with 5 bases between. The CDR3 sequence is CASSYIGEQYF. CDR3 coding DNA: TGTGCCAGCAGTTACATTGGCGAGCAGTACTTC.

The V and J genes are TRBV7-9 and TRBJ2-7; 10 positions agree with TRBD2. The CDR3 contains 17 residues. The germline CDR1 and CDR2 sequences are SEHNR and FQNEAQ (reference sequence). After removal of 3 bases from V and 0 bases from J, the junction contained 8 bases not matched to a gene. This chain's CDR3 is CASSFIYSGRSSYEQYF. CDR3 DNA sequence: TGTGCCAGCAGCTTTATTTATAGCGGGAGGAGCTCCTACGAGCAGTACTTC.

The chain combines TRBV2 with TRBJ1-4, with D perhaps TRBD1 (6 bases). From germline, CDR1 is SNHLY and CDR2 FYNNEI. The CDR3 sequence is 15 residues long. V was clipped by 5 bases and J by 5 bases, with 15 bases between them. Here the CDR3 reads CASSNQQGPNEKLFF. The CDR3 DNA follows: TGTGCCAGCAGTAACCAACAGGGTCCCAATGAAAAACTGTTTTTT. Filled out from reference TRBV2 and TRBJ1-4, the complete variable domain reads EPEVTQTPSHQVTQMGQEVILRCVPISNHLYFYWYRQILGQKVEFLVSFYNNEISEKSEIFDDQFSVERPDGSNFTLKIRSTKLEDSAMYFCASSNQQGPNEKLFFGSGTQLSVL.